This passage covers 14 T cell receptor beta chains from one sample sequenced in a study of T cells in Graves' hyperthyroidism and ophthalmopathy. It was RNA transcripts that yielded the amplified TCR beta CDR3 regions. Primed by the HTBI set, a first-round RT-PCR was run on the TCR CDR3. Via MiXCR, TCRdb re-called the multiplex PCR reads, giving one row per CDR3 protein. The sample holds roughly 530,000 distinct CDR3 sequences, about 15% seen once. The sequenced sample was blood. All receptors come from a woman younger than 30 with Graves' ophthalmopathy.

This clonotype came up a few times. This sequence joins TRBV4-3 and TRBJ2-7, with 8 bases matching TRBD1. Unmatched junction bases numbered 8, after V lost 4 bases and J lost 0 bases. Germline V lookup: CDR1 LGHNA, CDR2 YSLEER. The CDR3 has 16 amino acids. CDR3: CASSPRFQGASYEQYF. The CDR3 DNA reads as TGCGCCAGCAGCCCAAGATTCCAGGGGGCCTCCTACGAGCAGTACTTC.

The CDR3 here is CASSPTTGGENIQYF. The CDR3 DNA sequence: TGTGCCAGCAGTCCAACGACAGGCGGGGAAAACATTCAGTACTTC. The rearrangement links TRBV27 to TRBJ2-4; D possibly uses TRBD1 or TRBD2 (6 bases each). Germline-derived CDR1 and CDR2 are MNHEY and SMNVEV (reference sequence). The CDR3 has 15 amino acids. Trimming stripped 5 bases from V and 5 bases from J, with 16 bases between.

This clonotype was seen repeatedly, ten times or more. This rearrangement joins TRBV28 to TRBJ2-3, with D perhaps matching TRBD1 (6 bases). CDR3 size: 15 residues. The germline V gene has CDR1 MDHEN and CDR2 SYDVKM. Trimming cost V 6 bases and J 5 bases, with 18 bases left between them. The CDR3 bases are TGTGCCAGCAGCGAAAGGACAGATCGGAGAGATACGCAGTATTTT. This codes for CASSERTDRRDTQYF.

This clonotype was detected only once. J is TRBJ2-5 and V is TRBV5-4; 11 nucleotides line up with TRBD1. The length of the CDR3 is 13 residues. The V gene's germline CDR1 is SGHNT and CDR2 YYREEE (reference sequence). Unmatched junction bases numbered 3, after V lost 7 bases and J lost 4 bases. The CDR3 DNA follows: TGTGCCAGCCGGACAGGGGGCTTAGAGACCCAGTACTTC. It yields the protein CASRTGGLETQYF.

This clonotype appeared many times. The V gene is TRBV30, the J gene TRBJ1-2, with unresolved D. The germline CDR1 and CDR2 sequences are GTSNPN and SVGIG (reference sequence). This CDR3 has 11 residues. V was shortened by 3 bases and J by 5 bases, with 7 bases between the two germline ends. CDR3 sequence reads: CAWRGNYGYTF. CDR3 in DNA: TGTGCCTGGAGGGGGAATTATGGCTACACCTTC.

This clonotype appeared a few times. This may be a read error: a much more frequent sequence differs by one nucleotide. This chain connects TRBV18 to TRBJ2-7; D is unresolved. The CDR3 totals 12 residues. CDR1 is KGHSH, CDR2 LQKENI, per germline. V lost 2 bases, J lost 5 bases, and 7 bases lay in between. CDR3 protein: CASSPGPNEQYF. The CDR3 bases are TGTGCCAGCTCACCAGGACCCAACGAGCAGTACTTC.

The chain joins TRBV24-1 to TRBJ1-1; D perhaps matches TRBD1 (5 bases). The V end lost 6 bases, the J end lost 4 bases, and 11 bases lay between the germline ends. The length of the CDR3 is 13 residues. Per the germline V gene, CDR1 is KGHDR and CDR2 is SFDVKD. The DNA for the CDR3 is TGTGCCACCAGTCTTGGGGGGTCCACTGAAGCTTTCTTT. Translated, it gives CATSLGGSTEAFF.

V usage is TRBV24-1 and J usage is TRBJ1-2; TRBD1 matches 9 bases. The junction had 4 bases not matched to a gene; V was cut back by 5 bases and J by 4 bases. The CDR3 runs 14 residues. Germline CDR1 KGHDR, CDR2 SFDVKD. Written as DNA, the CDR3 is TGTGCCACCAGTGGGGACAGGGACCCCTATGGCTACACCTTC. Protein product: CATSGDRDPYGYTF.

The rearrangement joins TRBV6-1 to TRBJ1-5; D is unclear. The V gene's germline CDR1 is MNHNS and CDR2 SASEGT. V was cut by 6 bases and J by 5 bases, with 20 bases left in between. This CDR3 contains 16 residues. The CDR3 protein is CASSHWTRPHDQPQHF. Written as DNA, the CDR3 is TGTGCCAGCAGCCACTGGACCCGCCCACATGATCAGCCCCAGCATTTT.

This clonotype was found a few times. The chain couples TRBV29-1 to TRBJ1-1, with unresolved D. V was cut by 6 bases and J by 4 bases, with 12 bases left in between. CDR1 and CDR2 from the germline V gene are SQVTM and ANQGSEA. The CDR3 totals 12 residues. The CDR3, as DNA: TGCAGCGTCGAGGTCCGGGGCACTGAAGCTTTCTTT. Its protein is CSVEVRGTEAFF.

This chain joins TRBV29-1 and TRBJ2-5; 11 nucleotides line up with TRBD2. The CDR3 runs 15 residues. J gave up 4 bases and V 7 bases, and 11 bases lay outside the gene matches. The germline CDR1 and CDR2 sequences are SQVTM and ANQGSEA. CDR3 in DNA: TGCAGCGGGGTAGGACTAGCGGGCGCCCCAGAGACCCAGTACTTC. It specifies CSGVGLAGAPETQYF.

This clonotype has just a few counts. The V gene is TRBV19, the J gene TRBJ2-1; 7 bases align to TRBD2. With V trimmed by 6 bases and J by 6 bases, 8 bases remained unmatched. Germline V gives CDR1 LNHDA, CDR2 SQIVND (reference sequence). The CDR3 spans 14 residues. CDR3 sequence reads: CASRVSAGVNEQFF. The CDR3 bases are TGTGCCAGTAGGGTGTCTGCGGGAGTCAATGAGCAGTTCTTC.

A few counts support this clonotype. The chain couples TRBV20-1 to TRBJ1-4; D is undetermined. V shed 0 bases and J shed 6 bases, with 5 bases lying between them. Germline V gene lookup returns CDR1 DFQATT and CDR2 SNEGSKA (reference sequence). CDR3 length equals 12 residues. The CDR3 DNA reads TGCAGTGCTAGAGATCTAGATGAAAAACTGTTTTTT. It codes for CSARDLDEKLFF.

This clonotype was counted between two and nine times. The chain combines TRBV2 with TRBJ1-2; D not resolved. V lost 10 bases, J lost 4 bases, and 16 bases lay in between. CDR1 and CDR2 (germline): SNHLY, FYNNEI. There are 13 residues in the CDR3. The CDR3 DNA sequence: TGTGCCACCCTTCTGCGGGGTGCCTATGGCTACACCTTC. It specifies CATLLRGAYGYTF.